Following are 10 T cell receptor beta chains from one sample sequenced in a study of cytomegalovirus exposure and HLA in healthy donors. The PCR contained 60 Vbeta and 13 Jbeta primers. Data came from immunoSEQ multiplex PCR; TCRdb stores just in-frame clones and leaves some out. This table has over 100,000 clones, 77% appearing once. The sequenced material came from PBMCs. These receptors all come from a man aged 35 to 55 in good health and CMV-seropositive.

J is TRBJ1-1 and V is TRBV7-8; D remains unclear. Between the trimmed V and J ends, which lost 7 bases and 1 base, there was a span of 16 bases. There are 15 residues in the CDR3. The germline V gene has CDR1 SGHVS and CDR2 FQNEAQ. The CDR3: CASTHDRGGNTEAFF. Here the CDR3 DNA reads TGTGCCAGCACCCACGACCGGGGAGGGAACACTGAAGCTTTCTTT.

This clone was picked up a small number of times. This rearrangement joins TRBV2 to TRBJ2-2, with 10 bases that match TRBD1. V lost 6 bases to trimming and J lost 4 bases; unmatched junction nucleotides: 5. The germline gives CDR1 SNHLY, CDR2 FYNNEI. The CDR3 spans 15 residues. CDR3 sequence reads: CASRRTGGSTGELFF. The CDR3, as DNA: TGTGCCAGCAGGAGGACAGGGGGAAGCACCGGGGAGCTGTTTTTT.

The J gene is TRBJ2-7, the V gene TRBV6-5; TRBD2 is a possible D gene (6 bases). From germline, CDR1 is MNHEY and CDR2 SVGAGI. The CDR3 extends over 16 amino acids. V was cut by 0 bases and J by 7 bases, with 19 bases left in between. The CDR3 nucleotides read TGTGCCAGCAGTTACTCGCTCGGGCACCCAGGAGGGGAGCAGTACTTC. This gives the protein CASSYSLGHPGGEQYF.

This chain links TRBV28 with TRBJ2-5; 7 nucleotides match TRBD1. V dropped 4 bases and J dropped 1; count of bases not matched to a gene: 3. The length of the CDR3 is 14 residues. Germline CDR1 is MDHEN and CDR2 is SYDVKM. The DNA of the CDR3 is TGTGCCAGCAGTTACGACAGGGCCCAAGAGACCCAGTACTTC. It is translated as CASSYDRAQETQYF.

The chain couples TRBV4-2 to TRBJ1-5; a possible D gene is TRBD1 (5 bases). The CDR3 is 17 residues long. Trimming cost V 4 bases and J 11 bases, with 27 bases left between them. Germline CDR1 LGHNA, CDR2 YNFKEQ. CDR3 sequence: CASSPHYDLLTPQAQHF. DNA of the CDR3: TGTGCCAGCAGCCCCCACTACGACCTGCTAACCCCACAGGCCCAGCATTTT.

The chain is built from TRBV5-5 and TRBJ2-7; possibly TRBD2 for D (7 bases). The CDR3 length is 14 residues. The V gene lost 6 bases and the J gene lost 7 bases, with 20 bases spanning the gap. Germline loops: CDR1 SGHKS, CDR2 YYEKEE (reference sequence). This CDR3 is CASNLWGGAREQYF. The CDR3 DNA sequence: TGTGCCAGCAACCTTTGGGGGGGGGCGCGGGAGCAGTACTTC.

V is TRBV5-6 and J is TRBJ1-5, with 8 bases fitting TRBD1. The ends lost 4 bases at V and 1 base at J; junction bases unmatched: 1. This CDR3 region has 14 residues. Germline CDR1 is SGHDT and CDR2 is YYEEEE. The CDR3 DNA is TGTGCCAGCAGCCACAGGGGGAGCAATCAGCCCCAGCATTTT. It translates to CASSHRGSNQPQHF. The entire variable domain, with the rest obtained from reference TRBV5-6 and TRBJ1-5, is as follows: DAGVTQSPTHLIKTRGQQVTLRCSPKSGHDTVSWYQQALGQGPQFIFQYYEEEERQRGNFPDRFSGHQFPNYSSELNVNALLLGDSALYLCASSHRGSNQPQHFGDGTRLSIL.

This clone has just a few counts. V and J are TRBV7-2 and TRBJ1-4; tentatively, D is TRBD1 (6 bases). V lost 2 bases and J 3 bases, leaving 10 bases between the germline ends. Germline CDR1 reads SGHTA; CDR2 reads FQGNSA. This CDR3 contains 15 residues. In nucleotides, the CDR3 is TGTGCCAGCAGCTTATTCGGACAGTCTAATGAAAAACTGTTTTTT. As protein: CASSLFGQSNEKLFF.

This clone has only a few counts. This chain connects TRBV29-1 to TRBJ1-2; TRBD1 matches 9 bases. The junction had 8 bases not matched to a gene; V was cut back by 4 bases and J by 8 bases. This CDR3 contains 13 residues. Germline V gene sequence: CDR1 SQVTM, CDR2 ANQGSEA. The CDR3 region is CSVGSGQGGGYTF. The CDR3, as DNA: TGCAGCGTTGGTTCGGGACAGGGAGGCGGCTACACCTTC.

CDR3 nucleotide sequence: TGTGCCAGCAGTCACAGGGGTTTGGACACCTTC. It specifies CASSHRGLDTF. The chain recombines TRBV5-5 with TRBJ1-2; 7 positions match TRBD1. There are 11 residues in the CDR3. V was pared by 5 bases and J by 12 bases, with 7 bases of the junction left unmatched. The germline V gene has CDR1 SGHKS and CDR2 YYEKEE (reference sequence).